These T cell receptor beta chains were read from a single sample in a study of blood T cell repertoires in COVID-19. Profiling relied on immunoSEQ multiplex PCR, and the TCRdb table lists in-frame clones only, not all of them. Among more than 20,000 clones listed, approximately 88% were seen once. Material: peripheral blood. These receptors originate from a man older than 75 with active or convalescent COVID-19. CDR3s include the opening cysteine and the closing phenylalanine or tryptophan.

cdr3_aa: CASSTPPRYDTIYF
j_call: TRBJ1-3
v_call: TRBV19

cdr3_aa: CASTPSPGSSYNEQFF
j_call: TRBJ2-1
v_call: TRBV6-6

cdr3_aa: CAIRGPHNEKLFF
j_call: TRBJ1-4
v_call: TRBV10-3

cdr3_aa: CSVTLVGRQPQHF
j_call: TRBJ1-5
v_call: TRBV29-1

cdr3_aa: CASSLTGQTTDTQYF
j_call: TRBJ2-3
v_call: TRBV7-3

cdr3_aa: CASSPFTHSTEAFF
j_call: TRBJ1-1
v_call: TRBV6-5

cdr3_aa: CASSNLPRQDPYGYTF
j_call: TRBJ1-2
v_call: TRBV19

cdr3_aa: CASSLVGGLLNTDTQYF
j_call: TRBJ2-3
v_call: TRBV14

cdr3_aa: CASSPGQGSVSYGYTF
j_call: TRBJ1-2
v_call: TRBV7-9

cdr3_aa: CASYKDNYEQYF
j_call: TRBJ2-7
v_call: TRBV5-1

cdr3_aa: CASSESGGRVTEAFF
j_call: TRBJ1-1
v_call: TRBV2

cdr3_aa: CASSTRLSGGSYEQYF
j_call: TRBJ2-7
v_call: TRBV6-2/TRBV6-3

cdr3_aa: CASRPAQDNLAYEQYF
j_call: TRBJ2-7
v_call: TRBV5-1

cdr3_aa: CASSLADRGLYEQYF
j_call: TRBJ2-7
v_call: TRBV7-8

cdr3_aa: CASSFDRATDTQYF
j_call: TRBJ2-3
v_call: TRBV5-5

cdr3_aa: CSAGRGEKLFF
j_call: TRBJ1-4
v_call: TRBV20-1

cdr3_aa: CASSIERGSSYNEQFF
j_call: TRBJ2-1
v_call: TRBV5-4

cdr3_aa: CASSPEPGNTIYF
j_call: TRBJ1-3
v_call: TRBV11-2